This T cell receptor beta chain appears in the sequencing data of a study of beta chain features in type 1 diabetes. As for the study in general: Analysis included 95 million to 140 million sorted cells drawn from all samples.

The ends were cut back, 4 bases at V and 6 bases at J, with 16 bases in the middle. Per the germline V gene, CDR1 is SGHTA and CDR2 is FQGNSA. The CDR3 spans 14 residues. Concerning this clone itself: Antigen unknown.

The authors reverse transcribed all of the isolated RNA, so sequencing captured expressed TCRB transcripts. Profiled with immunoSEQ multiplex PCR; TCRdb holds only in-frame clones, not every one. The sample includes hundreds of thousands of clones, about 14% seen only once; the top ten take less than 0.04%. Study-wide results and limits: A moderate, significant TCRB CDR3 shortening appeared in type 1 diabetes across four CD4+ subsets. Researchers caution that PCR might favor shorter templates, equally among patients and controls.

This sequence was found in a man aged 18-30 years with type 1 diabetes. The material sequenced was naive CD4+ T cells from blood. This sequence joins TRBV7-2 and TRBJ2-7; a weak D match, TRBD2 (6 bases). This CDR3 reads CASSSGGTLGEQYF. CDR3 DNA: TGTGCCAGCAGCTCAGGTGGGACTTTAGGCGAGCAGTACTTC. The complete variable domain, with remaining parts taken from reference TRBV7-2 and TRBJ2-7, reads GAGVSQSPSNKVTEKGKDVELRCDPISGHTALYWYRQSLGQGLEFLIYFQGNSAPDKSGLPSDRFSAERTGGSVSTLTIQRTQQEDSAVYLCASSSGGTLGEQYFGPGTRLTVT.